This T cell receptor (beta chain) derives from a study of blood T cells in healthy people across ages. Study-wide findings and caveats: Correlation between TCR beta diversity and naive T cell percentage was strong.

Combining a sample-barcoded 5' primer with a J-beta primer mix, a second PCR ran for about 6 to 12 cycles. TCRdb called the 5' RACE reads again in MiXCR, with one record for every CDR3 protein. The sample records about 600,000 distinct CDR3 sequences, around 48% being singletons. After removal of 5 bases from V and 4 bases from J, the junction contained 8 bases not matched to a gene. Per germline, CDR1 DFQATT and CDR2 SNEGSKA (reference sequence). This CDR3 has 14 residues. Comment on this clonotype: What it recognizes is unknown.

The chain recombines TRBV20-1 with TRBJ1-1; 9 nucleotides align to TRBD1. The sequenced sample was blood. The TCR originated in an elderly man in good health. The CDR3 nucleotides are TGCAGTGCTGAGACGGGACAGGGATTCACTGAAGCTTTCTTT. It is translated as CSAETGQGFTEAFF.